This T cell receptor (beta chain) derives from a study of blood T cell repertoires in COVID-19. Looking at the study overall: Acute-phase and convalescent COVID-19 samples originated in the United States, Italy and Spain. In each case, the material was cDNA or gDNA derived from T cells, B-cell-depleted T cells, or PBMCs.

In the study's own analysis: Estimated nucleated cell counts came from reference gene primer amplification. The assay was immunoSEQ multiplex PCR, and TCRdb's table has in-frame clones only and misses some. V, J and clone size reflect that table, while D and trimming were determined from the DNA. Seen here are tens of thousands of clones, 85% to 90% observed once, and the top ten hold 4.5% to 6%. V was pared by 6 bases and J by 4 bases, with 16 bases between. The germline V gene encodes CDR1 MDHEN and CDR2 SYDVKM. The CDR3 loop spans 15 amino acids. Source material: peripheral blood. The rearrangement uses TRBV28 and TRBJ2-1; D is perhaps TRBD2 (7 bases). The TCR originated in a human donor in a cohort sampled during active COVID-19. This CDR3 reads CASRPGGGAYNEQFF. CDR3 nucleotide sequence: TGTGCCAGCAGGCCCGGAGGGGGGGCGTACAATGAGCAGTTCTTC.